This record covers a single TCR beta chain. Its cognate antigen is unknown. One end of the junction is discordant with germline, which a read error may explain. Amplified TCR beta CDR3 regions came from RNA transcripts. HTBI primers drove first-round RT-PCR of the TCR CDR3. TCRdb reprocessed the multiplex PCR reads with MiXCR, giving one entry per CDR3 protein. The top ten clones hold approximately 20% of a sample with over 550,000 distinct CDR3 sequences, over 15% of them seen once. This sample is part of a study of T cells in Graves' hyperthyroidism and ophthalmopathy. Study conclusions and caveats: Ophthalmopathy was identified by the model a median approximately six months ahead of onset. Most clonotypes that expanded in the thyroid above 0.001 also showed up in blood.

This CDR3 spans 15 amino acids. CDR1 is SGHAT and CDR2 is FQNNGV in the germline V gene. The TCR comes from a woman between 18 and 29 years old with Graves' hyperthyroidism. Input material: blood. J is TRBJ1-6 and V is TRBV11-2, with D perhaps TRBD1 (6 bases). The CDR3 is CASSLDRSYNSPLHF. CDR3 sequence (DNA): TGCGCCAGCAGCCTCGACAGGAGCTATAATTCACCCCTCCACTTT. Supplemented by reference TRBV11-2 and TRBJ1-6, the full variable domain reads EAGVAQSPRYKIIEKRQSVAFWCNPISGHATLYWYQQILGQGPKLLIQFQNNGVVDDSQLPKDRFSAERLKGVDSTLKIQPAKLEDSAVYLCASSLDRSYNSPLHFGNGTRLTVT.